Listed below are T cell receptor beta chains from one sample, sequenced in a study of neurological immune-mediated disorders. TCRdb reanalysed the 5' RACE reads using MiXCR and keeps one entry per CDR3 protein. The sample yields fewer than 50,000 distinct CDR3 sequences, approximately 12% seen once. Sequenced material: PBMCs. These receptors originate from a man aged 55 to 70 with HTLV-1-associated myelopathy (HAM/TSP). Both conserved end residues are part of each CDR3. A D gene is named only where the DNA matches it firmly. A row's size may be missing; if present it is once, few, many or a size class.

j_call: TRBJ2-3; v_call: TRBV5-1; clone_size: many; d_call: TRBD1; cdr3_nt: TGCGCCAGCAGCAGGGGACAGGGGAGCACAGATACGCAGTATTTT; cdr3_aa: CASSRGQGSTDTQYF
j_call: TRBJ1-1; v_call: TRBV27; clone_size: many; d_call: TRBD1; cdr3_nt: TGTGCCAGCAGTTGGGGACAGGAGAACACTGAAGCTTTCTTT; cdr3_aa: CASSWGQENTEAFF
j_call: TRBJ2-3; v_call: TRBV24-1; clone_size: many; d_call: TRBD2; cdr3_nt: TGTGCCACCAGTCCCCGAGGACTAGCGGGAGTTACAGATACGCAGTATTTT; cdr3_aa: CATSPRGLAGVTDTQYF
j_call: TRBJ1-5; v_call: TRBV7-2; clone_size: many; d_call: .; cdr3_nt: TGTGCCAGCAGCTTCAAGAGAAATCAGCCCCAGCATTTT; cdr3_aa: CASSFKRNQPQHF
j_call: TRBJ1-4; v_call: TRBV24-1; clone_size: many; d_call: .; cdr3_nt: TGTGCCACCAGTGATTTGGAATCGGCAGGCTTT; cdr3_aa: CATSDLESAGF
j_call: TRBJ2-1; v_call: TRBV20-1; clone_size: many; d_call: .; cdr3_nt: TGCAGTGCTAGTAGAGCTACGAATGAGCAGTTCTTC; cdr3_aa: CSASRATNEQFF
j_call: TRBJ2-1; v_call: TRBV14; clone_size: .; d_call: .; cdr3_nt: TGTGCCAGCAGCCAAGCCCGGTCGGGACCGCAGTTCTTC; cdr3_aa: CASSQARSGPQFF
j_call: TRBJ2-3; v_call: TRBV20-1; clone_size: many; d_call: TRBD2; cdr3_nt: TGCAGTGCTAGAGATCTTGCGGGGGTTAGCACAGATACGCAGTATTTT; cdr3_aa: CSARDLAGVSTDTQYF
j_call: TRBJ1-4; v_call: TRBV6-4; clone_size: many; d_call: .; cdr3_nt: TGTGCCAGCAGTGACTCGGGGAGCGTTAATGAAAAACTGTTTTTT; cdr3_aa: CASSDSGSVNEKLFF
j_call: TRBJ2-2; v_call: TRBV7-2; clone_size: many; d_call: .; cdr3_nt: TGTGCCAGCAGCCCGCAGGGTACCGGGGAGCTGTTTTTT; cdr3_aa: CASSPQGTGELFF
j_call: TRBJ1-1; v_call: TRBV5-4; clone_size: many; d_call: .; cdr3_nt: TGTGCCAGCAGCTTGGAGCTGGCAGCTGAAGCTTTCTTT; cdr3_aa: CASSLELAAEAFF
j_call: TRBJ2-2; v_call: TRBV7-6; clone_size: .; d_call: TRBD2; cdr3_nt: TGTGCTAGCATGGGGGCTAGCGGGAGTACCGGGGAGCTGTTTTTT; cdr3_aa: CASMGASGSTGELFF